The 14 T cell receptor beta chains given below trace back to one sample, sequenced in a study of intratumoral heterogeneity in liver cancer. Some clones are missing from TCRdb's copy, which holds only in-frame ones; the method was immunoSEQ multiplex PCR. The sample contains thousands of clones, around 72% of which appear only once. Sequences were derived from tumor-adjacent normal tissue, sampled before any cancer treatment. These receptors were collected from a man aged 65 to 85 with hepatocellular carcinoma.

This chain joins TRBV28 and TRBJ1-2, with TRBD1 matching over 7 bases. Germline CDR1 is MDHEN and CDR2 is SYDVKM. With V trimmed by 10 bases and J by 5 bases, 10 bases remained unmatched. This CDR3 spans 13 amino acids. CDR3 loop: CAINLGGMYGYTF. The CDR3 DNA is TGTGCCATAAATCTAGGGGGCATGTATGGCTACACCTTC.

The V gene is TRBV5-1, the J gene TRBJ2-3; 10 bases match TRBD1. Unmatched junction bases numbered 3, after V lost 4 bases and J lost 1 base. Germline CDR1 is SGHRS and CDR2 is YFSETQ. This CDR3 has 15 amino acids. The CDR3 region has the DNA TGCGCCAGCAGCCCCGGGACAGGGGGCACAGATACGCAGTATTTT. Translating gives CASSPGTGGTDTQYF.

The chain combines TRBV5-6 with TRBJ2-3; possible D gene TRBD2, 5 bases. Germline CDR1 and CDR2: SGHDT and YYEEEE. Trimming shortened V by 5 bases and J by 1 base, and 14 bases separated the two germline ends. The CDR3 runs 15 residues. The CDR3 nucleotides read TGTGCCAGCAGGGAGGAAAGGAGTGGCACAGATACGCAGTATTTT. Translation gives CASREERSGTDTQYF.

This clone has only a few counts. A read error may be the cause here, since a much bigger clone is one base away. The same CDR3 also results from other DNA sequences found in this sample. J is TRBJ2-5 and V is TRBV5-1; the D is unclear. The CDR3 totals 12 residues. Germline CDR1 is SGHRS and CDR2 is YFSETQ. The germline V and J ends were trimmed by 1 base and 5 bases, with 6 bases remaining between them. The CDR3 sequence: CASSLRGETQYF. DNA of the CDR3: TGCGCCAGCAGCTTGCGTGGGGAGACCCAGTACTTC.

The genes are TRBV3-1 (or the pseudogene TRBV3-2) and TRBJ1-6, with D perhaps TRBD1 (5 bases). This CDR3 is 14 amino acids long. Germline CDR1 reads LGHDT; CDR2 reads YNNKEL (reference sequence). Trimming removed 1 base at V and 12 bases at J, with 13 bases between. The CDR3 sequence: CASSQVRGLGPLHF. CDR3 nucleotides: TGTGCCAGCAGCCAAGTTAGGGGTCTGGGACCCCTCCACTTT.

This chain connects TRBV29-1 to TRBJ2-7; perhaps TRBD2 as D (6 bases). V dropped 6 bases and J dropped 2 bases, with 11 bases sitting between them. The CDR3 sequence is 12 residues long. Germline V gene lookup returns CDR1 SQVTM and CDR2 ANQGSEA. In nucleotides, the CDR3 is TGCAGCGTCTCCGCGGGGCCCTACGAGCAGTACTTC. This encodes CSVSAGPYEQYF.

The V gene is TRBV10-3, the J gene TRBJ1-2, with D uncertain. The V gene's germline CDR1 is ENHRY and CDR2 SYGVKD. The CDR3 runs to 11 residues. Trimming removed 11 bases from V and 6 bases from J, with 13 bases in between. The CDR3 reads CASTRGNGYTF. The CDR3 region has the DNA TGTGCCTCTACGCGAGGTAATGGCTACACCTTC.

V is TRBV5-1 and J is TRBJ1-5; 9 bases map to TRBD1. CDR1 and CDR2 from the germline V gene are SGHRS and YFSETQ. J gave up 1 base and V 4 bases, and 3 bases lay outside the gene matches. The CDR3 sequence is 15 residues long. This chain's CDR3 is CASSLGQGSNQPQHF. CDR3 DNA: TGCGCCAGCAGCCTGGGACAGGGAAGCAATCAGCCCCAGCATTTT.

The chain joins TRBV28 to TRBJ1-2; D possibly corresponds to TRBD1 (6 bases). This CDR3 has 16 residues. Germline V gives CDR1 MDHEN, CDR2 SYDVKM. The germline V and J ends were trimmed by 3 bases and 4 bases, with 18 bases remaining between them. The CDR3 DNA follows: TGTGCCAGCAGTTTTGCAATACCGGGACAACCCTATGGCTACACCTTC. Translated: CASSFAIPGQPYGYTF.

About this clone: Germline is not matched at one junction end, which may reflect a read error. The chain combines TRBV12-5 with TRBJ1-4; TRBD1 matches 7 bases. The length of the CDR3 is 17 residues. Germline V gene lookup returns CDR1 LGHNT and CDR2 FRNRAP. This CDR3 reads CASGLQPASTGVSPSFF. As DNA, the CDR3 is TGTGCTAGTGGTTTGCAGCCAGCGTCCACAGGGGTGAGCCCATCTTTCTTT.

The CDR3 spells CASSNRDRVFDYGYTF. The CDR3 DNA is TGTGCCAGCAGTAACCGGGACAGGGTATTTGACTATGGCTACACCTTC. The rearrangement uses TRBV7-8 and TRBJ1-2; 9 nucleotides line up with TRBD1. There are 16 residues in the CDR3. V was clipped by 6 bases and J by 3 bases; unmatched bases: 11. Germline V gene lookup returns CDR1 SGHVS and CDR2 FQNEAQ.

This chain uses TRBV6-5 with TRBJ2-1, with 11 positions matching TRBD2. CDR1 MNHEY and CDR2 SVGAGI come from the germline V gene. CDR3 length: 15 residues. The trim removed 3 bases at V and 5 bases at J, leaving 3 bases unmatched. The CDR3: CASSYSGGGHNEQFF. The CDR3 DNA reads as TGTGCCAGCAGTTATAGCGGGGGGGGCCACAATGAGCAGTTCTTC.

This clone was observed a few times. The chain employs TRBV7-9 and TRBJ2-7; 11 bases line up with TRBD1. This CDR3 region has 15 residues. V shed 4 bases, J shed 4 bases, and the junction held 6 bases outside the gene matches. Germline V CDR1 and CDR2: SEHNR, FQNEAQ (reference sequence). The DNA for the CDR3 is TGTGCCAGCAGCTACCGGGACAGGGGGGAGTACGAGCAGTACTTC. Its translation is CASSYRDRGEYEQYF.

The CDR3 DNA follows: TGTGCCAGCAGCTTACGGGCCGAAACGGGTGAGCAGTTCTTC. This translates into CASSLRAETGEQFF. This rearrangement joins TRBV13 to TRBJ2-1; D remains unclear. The CDR3 covers 14 residues. Per germline, CDR1 PRHDT and CDR2 FYEKMQ (reference sequence). V was pared by 2 bases and J by 9 bases, with 14 bases between.